Listed below are T cell receptor beta chains from one sample, sequenced in a study of patients and donors after allogeneic stem cell transplantation. One entry per CDR3 protein, called by TCRdb with MiXCR from the RT-PCR reads. Of 25,000 or so distinct CDR3 sequences listed, over 7% are singletons. Sequenced sample: blood, either unsorted or a sorted T cell fraction (not recorded which). These receptors were obtained from a human donor who was either an allogeneic HSCT recipient or a stem cell or donor lymphocyte infusion donor (not recorded which). It is not recorded whose cells these are; they may come from a transplant donor. Each CDR3 is given with its conserved first and last residue. The D gene is left open where the match is weak.

J gene	V gene	CDR3 length	D gene	CDR3 protein
TRBJ1-2	TRBV29-1	10	-	CSVGGDGYTF
TRBJ2-3	TRBV11-1	18	TRBD2	CASSLPFRLAGVEDTQYF
TRBJ2-1	TRBV5-1	15	-	CASSLEGEPYNEQFF
TRBJ2-5	TRBV7-9	13	-	CASSLAQWETQYF
TRBJ2-7	TRBV5-4	12	-	CASSLLNYEQYF
TRBJ1-5	TRBV5-1	16	-	CASSLDGGSSNQPQHF
TRBJ2-3	TRBV20-1	13	-	CSATVSSTDTQYF
TRBJ1-2	TRBV20-1	12	-	CSANRANYGYTF
TRBJ2-5	TRBV7-9	13	-	CASSPDSFGTQYF
TRBJ1-2	TRBV7-9	15	-	CASSLATGKWGGYTF
TRBJ2-1	TRBV7-9	15	TRBD2	CASSLVGTSVNEQFF
TRBJ2-1	TRBV20-1	14	TRBD2	CSAPIRTSEAEQFF
TRBJ2-7	TRBV12-3/TRBV12-4	13	-	CASREQGAREQYF
TRBJ1-2	TRBV27	13	-	CASSPVANYGYTF
TRBJ2-7	TRBV18	14	-	CASSPLAPTGEQYF